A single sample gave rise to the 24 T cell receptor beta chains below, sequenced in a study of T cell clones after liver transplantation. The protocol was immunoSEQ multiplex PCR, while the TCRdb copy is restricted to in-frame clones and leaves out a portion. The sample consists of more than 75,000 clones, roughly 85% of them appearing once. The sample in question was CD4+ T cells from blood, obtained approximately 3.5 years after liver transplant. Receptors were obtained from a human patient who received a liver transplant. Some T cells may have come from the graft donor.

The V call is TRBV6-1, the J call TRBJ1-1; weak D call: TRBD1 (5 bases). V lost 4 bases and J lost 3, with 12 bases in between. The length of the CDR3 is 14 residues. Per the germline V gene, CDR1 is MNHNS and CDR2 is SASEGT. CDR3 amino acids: CASSVSGGDTEAFF. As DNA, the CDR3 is TGTGCCAGCAGTGTCTCGGGAGGGGACACTGAAGCTTTCTTT.

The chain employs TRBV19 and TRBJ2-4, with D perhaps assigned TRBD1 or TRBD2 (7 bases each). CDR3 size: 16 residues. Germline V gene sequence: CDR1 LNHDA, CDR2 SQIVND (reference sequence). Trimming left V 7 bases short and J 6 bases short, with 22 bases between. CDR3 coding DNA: TGTGCCAGTACTCCCCTCGGGGGGAACAGGGGAAACATTCAGTACTTC. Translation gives CASTPLGGNRGNIQYF.

Here the CDR3 reads CASSKSGSAGELFF. CDR3 DNA sequence: TGTGCCAGCAGTAAATCAGGCTCTGCGGGGGAGCTGTTTTTT. V and J are TRBV6-1 and TRBJ2-2; D is unclear. The germline CDR1 and CDR2 sequences are MNHNS and SASEGT. The CDR3 extends over 14 amino acids. V shed 5 bases and J shed 8 bases, with 15 bases lying between them.

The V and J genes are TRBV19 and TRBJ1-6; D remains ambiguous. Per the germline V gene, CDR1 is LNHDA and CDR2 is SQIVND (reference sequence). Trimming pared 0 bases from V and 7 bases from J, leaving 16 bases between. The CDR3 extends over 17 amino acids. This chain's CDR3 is CASSIDGPGLRNSPLHF. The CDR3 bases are TGTGCCAGTAGTATAGATGGCCCTGGTCTGCGGAATTCACCCCTCCACTTT. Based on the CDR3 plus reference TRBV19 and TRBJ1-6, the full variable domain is DGGITQSPKYLFRKEGQNVTLSCEQNLNHDAMYWYRQDPGQGLRLIYYSQIVNDFQKGDIAEGYSVSREKKESFPLTVTSAQKNPTAFYLCASSIDGPGLRNSPLHFGNGTRLTVT.

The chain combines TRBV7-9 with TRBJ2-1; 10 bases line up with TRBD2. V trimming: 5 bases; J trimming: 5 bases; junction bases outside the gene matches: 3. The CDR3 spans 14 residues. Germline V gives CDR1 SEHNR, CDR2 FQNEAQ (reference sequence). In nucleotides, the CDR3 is TGTGCCAGCAGCCCTAGCGGGAGTGACAATGAGCAGTTCTTC. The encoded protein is CASSPSGSDNEQFF.

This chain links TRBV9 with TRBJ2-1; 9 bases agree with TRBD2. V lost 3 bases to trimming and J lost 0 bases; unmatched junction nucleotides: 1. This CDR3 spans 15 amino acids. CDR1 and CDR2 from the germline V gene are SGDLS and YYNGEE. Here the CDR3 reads CASSDSGSSYNEQFF. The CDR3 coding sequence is TGTGCCAGCAGCGATAGCGGGAGCTCCTACAATGAGCAGTTCTTC.

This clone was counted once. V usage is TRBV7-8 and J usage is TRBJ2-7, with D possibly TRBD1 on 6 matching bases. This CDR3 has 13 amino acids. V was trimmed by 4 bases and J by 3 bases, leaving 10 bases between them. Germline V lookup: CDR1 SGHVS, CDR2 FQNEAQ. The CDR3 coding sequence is TGTGCCAGCAGCTGGCGGACAGACTACGAGCAGTACTTC. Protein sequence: CASSWRTDYEQYF.

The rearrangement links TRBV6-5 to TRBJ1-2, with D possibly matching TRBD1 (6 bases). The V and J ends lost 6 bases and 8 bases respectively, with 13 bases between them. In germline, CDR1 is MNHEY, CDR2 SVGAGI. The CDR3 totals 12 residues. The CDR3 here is CASSQQGGGYTF. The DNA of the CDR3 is TGTGCCAGCAGCCAACAGGGAGGCGGCTACACCTTC.

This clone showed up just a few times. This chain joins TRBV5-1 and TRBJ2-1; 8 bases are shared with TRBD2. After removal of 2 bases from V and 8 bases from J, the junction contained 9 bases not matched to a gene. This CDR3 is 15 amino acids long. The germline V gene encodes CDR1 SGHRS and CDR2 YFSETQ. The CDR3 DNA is TGCGCCAGCAGCTTCGGGAGCGGGAGTGGCGATGAGCAGTTCTTC. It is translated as CASSFGSGSGDEQFF.

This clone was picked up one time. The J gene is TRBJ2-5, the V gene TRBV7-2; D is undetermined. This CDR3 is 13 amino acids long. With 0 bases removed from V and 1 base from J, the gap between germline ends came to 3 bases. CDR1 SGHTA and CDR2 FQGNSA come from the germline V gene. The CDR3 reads CASSLAVQETQYF. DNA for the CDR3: TGTGCCAGCAGCTTAGCGGTCCAAGAGACCCAGTACTTC. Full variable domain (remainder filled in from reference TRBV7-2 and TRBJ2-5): GAGVSQSPSNKVTEKGKDVELRCDPISGHTALYWYRQSLGQGLEFLIYFQGNSAPDKSGLPSDRFSAERTGGSVSTLTIQRTQQEDSAVYLCASSLAVQETQYFGPGTRLLVL.

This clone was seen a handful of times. CDR3 residues: CASSSPGLAGGQETQYF. The CDR3 DNA reads as TGTGCCAGCAGCTCGCCGGGACTAGCGGGAGGGCAGGAGACCCAGTACTTC. The genes are TRBV7-8 and TRBJ2-5; 16 positions agree with TRBD2. CDR1 and CDR2 from the germline V gene are SGHVS and FQNEAQ. This CDR3 has 17 residues. Trimming cost V 4 bases and J 5 bases; bases outside gene matches: 7.

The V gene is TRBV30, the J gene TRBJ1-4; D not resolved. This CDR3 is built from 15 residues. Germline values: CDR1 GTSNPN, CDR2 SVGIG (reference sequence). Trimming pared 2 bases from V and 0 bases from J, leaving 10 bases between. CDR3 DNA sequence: TGTGCCTGGAGTCCGCCCTTTGCAACTAATGAAAAACTGTTTTTT. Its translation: CAWSPPFATNEKLFF.

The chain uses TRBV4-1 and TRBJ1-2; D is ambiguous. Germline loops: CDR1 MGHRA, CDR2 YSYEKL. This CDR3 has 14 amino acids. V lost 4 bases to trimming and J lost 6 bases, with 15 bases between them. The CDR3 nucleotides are TGCGCCAGCAGCCGTGAGGGCAGCTGGGATGGCTACACCTTC. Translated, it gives CASSREGSWDGYTF.

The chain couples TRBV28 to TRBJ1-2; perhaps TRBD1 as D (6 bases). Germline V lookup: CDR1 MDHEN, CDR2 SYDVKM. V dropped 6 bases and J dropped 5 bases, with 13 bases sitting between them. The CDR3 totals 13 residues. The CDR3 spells CASRPQGPYGYTF. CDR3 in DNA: TGTGCCAGCAGACCACAGGGTCCTTATGGCTACACCTTC.

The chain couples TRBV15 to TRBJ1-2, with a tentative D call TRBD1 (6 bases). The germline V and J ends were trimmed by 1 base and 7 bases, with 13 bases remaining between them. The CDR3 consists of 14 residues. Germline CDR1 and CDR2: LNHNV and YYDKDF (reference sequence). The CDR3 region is CATSRARGGGGYTF. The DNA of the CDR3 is TGTGCCACCAGCAGAGCTAGGGGGGGCGGTGGCTACACCTTC.

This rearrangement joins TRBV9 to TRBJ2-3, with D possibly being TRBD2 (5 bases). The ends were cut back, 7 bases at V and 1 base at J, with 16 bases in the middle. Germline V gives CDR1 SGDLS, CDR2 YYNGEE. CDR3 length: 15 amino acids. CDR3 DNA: TGTGCCAGCGCCTTGGGGAGCGTGGGCACAGATACGCAGTATTTT. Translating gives CASALGSVGTDTQYF.

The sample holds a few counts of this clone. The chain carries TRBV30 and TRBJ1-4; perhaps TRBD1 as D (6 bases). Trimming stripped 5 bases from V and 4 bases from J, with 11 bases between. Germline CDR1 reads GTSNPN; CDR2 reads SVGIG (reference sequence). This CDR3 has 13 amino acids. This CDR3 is CAWGRGSNEKLFF. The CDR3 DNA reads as TGTGCCTGGGGCAGGGGAAGTAATGAAAAACTGTTTTTT. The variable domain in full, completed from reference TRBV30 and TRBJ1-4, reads SQTIHQWPATLVQPVGSPLSLECTVEGTSNPNLYWYRQAAGRGLQLLFYSVGIGQISSEVPQNLSASRPQDRQFILSSKKLLLSDSGFYLCAWGRGSNEKLFFGSGTQLSVL.

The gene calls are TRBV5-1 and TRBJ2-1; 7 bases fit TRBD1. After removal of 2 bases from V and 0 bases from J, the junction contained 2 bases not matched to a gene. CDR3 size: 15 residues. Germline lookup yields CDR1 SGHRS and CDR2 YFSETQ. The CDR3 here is CASSLYRGSYNEQFF. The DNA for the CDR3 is TGCGCCAGCAGCTTATACAGGGGCTCCTACAATGAGCAGTTCTTC.

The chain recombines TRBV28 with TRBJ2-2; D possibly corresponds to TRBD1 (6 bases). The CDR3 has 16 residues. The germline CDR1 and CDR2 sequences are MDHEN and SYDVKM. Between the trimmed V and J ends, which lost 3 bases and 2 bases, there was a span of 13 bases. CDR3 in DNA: TGTGCCAGCAGTTTGGCAGGGGCACCAAACACCGGGGAGCTGTTTTTT. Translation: CASSLAGAPNTGELFF.

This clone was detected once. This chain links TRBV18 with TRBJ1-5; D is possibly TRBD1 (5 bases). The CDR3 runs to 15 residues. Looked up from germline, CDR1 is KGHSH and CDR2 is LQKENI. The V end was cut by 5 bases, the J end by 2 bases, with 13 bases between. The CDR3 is CASSIGGTGNQPQHF. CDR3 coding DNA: TGTGCCAGCTCAATTGGGGGGACGGGCAATCAGCCCCAGCATTTT.

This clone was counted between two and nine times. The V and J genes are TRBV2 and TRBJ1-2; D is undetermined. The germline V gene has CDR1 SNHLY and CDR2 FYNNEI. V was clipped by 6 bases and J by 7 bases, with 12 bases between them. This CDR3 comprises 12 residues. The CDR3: CASRPATGGYTF. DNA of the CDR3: TGTGCCAGCAGGCCCGCGACTGGTGGCTACACCTTC.

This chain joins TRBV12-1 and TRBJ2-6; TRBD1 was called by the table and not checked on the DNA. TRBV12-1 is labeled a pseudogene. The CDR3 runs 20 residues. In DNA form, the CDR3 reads TGTGCCAGCAGCTTTGACTTAAGGACAGGGCGATTCTCTGGGGCCAACGTCCTGACTTTC. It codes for CASSFDLRTGRFSGANVLTF.

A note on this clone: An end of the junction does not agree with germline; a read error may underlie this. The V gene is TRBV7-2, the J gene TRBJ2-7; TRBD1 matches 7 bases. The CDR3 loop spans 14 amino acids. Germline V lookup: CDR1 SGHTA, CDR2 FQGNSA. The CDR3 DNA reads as TGTGCCAGCAGCTTAAGCGGACAGGCCTACGGGCAGTACTTC. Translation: CASSLSGQAYGQYF.

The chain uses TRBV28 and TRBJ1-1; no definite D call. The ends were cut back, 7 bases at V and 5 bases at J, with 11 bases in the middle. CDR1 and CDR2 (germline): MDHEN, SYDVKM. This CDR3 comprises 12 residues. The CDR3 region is CASTLGRTEAFF. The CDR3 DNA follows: TGTGCCAGCACCCTGGGGAGAACTGAAGCTTTCTTT.